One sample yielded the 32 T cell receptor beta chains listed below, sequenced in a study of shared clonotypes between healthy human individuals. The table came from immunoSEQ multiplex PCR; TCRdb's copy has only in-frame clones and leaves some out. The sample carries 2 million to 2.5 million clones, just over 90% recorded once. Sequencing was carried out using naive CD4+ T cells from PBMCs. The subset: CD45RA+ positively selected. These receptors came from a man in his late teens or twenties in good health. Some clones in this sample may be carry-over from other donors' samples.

The DNA for the CDR3 is TGCGCCAGCAGCTTGAGCCCGACAGGGGGCTCCTACAATGAGCAGTTCTTC. Protein product: CASSLSPTGGSYNEQFF. V usage is TRBV5-1 and J usage is TRBJ2-1; 9 bases are shared with TRBD1. Per germline, CDR1 SGHRS and CDR2 YFSETQ. V lost 1 base, J lost 0 bases, and 5 bases stayed unmatched. The CDR3 covers 17 residues.

CDR3 bases: TGTGCCAGCAGCTCCCGACCAAGCGGGAGGGGGTCAGATACGCAGTATTTT. Protein: CASSSRPSGRGSDTQYF. The gene calls are TRBV7-9 and TRBJ2-3, with 10 bases matching TRBD2. The CDR3 extends over 17 amino acids. J gave up 4 bases and V 4 bases, and 11 bases lay outside the gene matches. Germline assignment: CDR1 SEHNR and CDR2 FQNEAQ (reference sequence).

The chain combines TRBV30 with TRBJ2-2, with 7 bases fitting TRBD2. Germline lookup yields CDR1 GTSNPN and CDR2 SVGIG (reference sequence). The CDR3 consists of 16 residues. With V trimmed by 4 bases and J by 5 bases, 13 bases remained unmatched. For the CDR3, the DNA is TGTGCCTGGATTCCGGGGGGTGGCAGGGTAACCGGGGAGCTGTTTTTT. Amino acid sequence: CAWIPGGGRVTGELFF.

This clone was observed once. CDR3 in DNA: TGTGCCAGCAGCAATCCGGGACAGGGATTGGGGGAGACCCAGTACTTC. Its translation is CASSNPGQGLGETQYF. V gene TRBV5-4 combines with J gene TRBJ2-5; 9 positions match TRBD1. The CDR3 runs 16 residues. Germline CDR1 is SGHNT and CDR2 is YYREEE (reference sequence). V lost 4 bases to trimming and J lost 5 bases; unmatched junction nucleotides: 12.

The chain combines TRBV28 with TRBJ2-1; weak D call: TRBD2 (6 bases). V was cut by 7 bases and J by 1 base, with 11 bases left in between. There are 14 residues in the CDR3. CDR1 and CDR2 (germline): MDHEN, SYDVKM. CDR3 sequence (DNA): TGTGCCAGCAAGGGGACTCAGTCCTACAATGAGCAGTTCTTC. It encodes CASKGTQSYNEQFF.

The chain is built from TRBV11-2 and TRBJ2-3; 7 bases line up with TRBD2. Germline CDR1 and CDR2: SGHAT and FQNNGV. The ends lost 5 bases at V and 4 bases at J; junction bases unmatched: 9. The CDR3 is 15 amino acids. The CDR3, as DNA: TGTGCCAGCAGCCCTATCGGGACTAATCCAGATACGCAGTATTTT. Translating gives CASSPIGTNPDTQYF.

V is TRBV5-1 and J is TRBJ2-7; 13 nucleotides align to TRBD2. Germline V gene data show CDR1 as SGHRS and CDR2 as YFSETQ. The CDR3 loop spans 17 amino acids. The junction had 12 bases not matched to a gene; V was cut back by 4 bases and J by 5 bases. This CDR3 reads CASSTWTSGSLSHEQYF. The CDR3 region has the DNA TGCGCCAGCAGCACCTGGACTAGCGGGAGCCTGTCCCACGAGCAGTACTTC.

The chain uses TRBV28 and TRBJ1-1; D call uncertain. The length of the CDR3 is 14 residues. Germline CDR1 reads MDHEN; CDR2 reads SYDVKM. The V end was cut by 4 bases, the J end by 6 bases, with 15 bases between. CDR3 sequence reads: CASSSYLISAEAFF. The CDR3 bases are TGTGCCAGCAGTTCCTACCTGATTAGCGCTGAAGCTTTCTTT.

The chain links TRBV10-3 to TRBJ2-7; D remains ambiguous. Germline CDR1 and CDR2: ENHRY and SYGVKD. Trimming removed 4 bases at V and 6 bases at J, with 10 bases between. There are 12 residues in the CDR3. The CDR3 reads CAISGNTGEQYF. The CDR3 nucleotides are TGTGCCATCAGTGGGAACACTGGCGAGCAGTACTTC.

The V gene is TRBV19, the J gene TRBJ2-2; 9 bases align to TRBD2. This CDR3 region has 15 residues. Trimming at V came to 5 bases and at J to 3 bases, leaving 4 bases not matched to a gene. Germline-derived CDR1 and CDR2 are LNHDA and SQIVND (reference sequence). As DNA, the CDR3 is TGTGCCAGTAGTCTAGCGGGAAGTTACACCGGGGAGCTGTTTTTT. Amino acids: CASSLAGSYTGELFF.

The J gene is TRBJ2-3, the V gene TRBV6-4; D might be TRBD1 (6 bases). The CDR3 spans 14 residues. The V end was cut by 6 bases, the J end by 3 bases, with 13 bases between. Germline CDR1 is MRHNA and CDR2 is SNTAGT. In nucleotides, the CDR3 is TGTGCCAGCAGCCCGACGGGGACAACAGATACGCAGTATTTT. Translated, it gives CASSPTGTTDTQYF.

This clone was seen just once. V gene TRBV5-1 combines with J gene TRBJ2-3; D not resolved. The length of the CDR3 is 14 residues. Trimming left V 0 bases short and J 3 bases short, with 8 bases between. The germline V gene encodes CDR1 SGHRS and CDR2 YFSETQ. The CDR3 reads CASSLAQTTDTQYF. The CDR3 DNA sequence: TGCGCCAGCAGCTTGGCCCAAACGACAGATACGCAGTATTTT.

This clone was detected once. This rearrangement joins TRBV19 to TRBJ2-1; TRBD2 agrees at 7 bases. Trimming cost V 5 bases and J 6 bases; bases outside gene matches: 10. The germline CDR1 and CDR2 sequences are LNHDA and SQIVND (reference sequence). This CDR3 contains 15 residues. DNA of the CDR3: TGTGCCAGTAGTCAGGGCGGGAGTGTCCCCAATGAGCAGTTCTTC. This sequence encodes CASSQGGSVPNEQFF.

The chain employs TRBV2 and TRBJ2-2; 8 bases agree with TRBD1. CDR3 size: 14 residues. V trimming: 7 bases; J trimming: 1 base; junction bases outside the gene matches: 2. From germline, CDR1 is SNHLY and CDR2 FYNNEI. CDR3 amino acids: CASKGQGNTGELFF. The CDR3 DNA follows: TGTGCCAGCAAAGGACAGGGGAACACCGGGGAGCTGTTTTTT.

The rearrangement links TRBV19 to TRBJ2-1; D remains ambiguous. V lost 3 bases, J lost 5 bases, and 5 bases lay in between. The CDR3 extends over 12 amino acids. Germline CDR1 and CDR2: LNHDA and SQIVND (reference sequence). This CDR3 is CASSIVNNEQFF. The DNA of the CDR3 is TGTGCCAGTAGTATCGTCAACAATGAGCAGTTCTTC. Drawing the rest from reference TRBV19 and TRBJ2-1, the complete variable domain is DGGITQSPKYLFRKEGQNVTLSCEQNLNHDAMYWYRQDPGQGLRLIYYSQIVNDFQKGDIAEGYSVSREKKESFPLTVTSAQKNPTAFYLCASSIVNNEQFFGPGTRLTVL.

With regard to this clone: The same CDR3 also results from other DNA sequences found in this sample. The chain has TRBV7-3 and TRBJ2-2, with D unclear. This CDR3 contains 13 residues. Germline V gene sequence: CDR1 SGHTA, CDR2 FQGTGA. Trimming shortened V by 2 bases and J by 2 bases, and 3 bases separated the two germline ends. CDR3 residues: CASSLRNTGELFF. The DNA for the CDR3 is TGTGCCAGCAGCTTACGTAACACCGGGGAGCTGTTTTTT.

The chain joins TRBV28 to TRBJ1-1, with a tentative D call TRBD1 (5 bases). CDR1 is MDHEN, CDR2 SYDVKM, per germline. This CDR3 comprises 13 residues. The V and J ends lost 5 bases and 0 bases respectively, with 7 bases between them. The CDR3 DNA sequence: TGTGCCAGCAGTGCCAGGGTGAACACTGAAGCTTTCTTT. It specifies CASSARVNTEAFF.

CDR3 DNA: TGTGCCAGCAGCCAAGATCTCCCCGACGGGGTTGGAACTAATGAAAAACTGTTTTTT. Amino acid sequence: CASSQDLPDGVGTNEKLFF. The chain links TRBV4-2 to TRBJ1-4; the D is unclear. Trimming left V 0 bases short and J 1 base short, with 18 bases between. This CDR3 contains 19 residues. Germline CDR1 reads LGHNA; CDR2 reads YNFKEQ.

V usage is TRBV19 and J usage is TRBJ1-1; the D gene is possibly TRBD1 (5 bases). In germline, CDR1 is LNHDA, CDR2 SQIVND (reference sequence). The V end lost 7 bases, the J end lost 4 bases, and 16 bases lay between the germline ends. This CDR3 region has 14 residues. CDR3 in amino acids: CASIPAGRGTEAFF. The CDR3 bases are TGTGCCAGTATCCCGGCAGGGAGAGGCACTGAAGCTTTCTTT.

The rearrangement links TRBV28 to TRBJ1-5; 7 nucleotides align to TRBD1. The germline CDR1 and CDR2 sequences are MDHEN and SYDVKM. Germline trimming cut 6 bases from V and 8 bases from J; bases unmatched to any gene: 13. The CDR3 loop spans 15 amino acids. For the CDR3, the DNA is TGTGCCAGCAGCCCACCCAGGGGGTCCCCGAAGCCCCAGCATTTT. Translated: CASSPPRGSPKPQHF.

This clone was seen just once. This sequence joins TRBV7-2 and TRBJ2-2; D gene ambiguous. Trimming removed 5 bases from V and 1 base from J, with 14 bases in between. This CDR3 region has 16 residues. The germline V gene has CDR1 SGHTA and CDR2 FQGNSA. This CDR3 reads CASSPLGRKNTGELFF. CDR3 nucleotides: TGTGCCAGCAGCCCCCTCGGACGGAAGAACACCGGGGAGCTGTTTTTT.

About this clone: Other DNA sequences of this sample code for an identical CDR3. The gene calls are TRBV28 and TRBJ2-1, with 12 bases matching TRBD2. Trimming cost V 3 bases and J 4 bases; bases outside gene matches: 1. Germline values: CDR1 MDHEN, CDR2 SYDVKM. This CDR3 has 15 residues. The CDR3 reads CASSLTSGGYNEQFF. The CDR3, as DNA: TGTGCCAGCAGTTTGACTAGCGGGGGATACAATGAGCAGTTCTTC.

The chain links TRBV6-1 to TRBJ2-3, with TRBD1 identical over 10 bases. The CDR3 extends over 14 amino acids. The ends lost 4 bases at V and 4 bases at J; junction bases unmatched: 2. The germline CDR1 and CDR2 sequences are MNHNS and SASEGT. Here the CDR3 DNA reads TGTGCCAGCAGTGGACAGGGGGCAGCAGATACGCAGTATTTT. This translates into CASSGQGAADTQYF.

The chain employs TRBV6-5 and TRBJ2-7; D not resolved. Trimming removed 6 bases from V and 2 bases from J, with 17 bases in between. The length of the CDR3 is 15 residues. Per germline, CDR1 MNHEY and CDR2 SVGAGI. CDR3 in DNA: TGTGCCAGCAGCCCCCGTCCAGAGGCTACCTACGAGCAGTACTTC. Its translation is CASSPRPEATYEQYF.

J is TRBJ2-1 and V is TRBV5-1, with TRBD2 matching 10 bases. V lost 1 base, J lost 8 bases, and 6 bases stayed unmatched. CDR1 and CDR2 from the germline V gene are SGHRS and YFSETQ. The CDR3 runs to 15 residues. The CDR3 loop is CASSLMSGRADEQFF. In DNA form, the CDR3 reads TGCGCCAGCAGCTTGATGAGCGGGAGGGCCGATGAGCAGTTCTTC.

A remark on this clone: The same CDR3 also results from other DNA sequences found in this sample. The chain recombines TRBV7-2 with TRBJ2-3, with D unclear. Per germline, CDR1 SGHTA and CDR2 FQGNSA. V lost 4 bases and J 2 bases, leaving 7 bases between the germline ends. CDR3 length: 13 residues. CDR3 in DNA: TGTGCCAGCAGCTCTCGAACCACAGATACGCAGTATTTT. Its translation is CASSSRTTDTQYF.

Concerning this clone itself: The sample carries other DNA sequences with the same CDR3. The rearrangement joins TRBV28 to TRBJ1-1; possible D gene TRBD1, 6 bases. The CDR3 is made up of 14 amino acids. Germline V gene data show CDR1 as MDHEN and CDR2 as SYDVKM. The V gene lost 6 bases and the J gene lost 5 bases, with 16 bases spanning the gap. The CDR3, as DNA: TGTGCCAGCAGCCCACAGGGAGGGGGGACTGAAGCTTTCTTT. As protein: CASSPQGGGTEAFF.

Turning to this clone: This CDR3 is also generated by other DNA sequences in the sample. This chain's CDR3 is CASSPGQAGANVLTF. The CDR3 nucleotides are TGTGCCAGCTCACCAGGACAGGCTGGGGCCAACGTCCTGACTTTC. The V and J genes are TRBV18 and TRBJ2-6, with 7 bases that match TRBD1. Germline CDR1 KGHSH, CDR2 LQKENI. The V segment lost 2 bases and the J segment 2 bases; nucleotides outside the gene matches: 0. The CDR3 length is 15 residues.

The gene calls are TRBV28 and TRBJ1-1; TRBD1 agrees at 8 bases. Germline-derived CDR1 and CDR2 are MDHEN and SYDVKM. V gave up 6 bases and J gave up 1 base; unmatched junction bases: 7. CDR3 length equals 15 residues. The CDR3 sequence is CASSATGQGNTEAFF. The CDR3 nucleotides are TGTGCCAGCAGCGCGACCGGACAGGGGAACACTGAAGCTTTCTTT.

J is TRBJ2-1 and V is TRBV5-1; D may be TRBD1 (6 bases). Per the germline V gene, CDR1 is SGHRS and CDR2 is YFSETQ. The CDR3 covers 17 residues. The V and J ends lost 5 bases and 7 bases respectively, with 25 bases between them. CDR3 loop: CASRLTPQGLGGNEQFF. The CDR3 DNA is TGCGCCAGCAGGTTAACCCCGCAGGGCCTAGGGGGAAATGAGCAGTTCTTC.

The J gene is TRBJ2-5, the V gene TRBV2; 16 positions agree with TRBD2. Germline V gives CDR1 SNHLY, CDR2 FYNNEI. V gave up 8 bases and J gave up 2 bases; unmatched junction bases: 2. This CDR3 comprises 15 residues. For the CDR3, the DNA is TGTGCCAGCCGGGGACTAGCGGGAGGGCAAGAGACCCAGTACTTC. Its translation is CASRGLAGGQETQYF.

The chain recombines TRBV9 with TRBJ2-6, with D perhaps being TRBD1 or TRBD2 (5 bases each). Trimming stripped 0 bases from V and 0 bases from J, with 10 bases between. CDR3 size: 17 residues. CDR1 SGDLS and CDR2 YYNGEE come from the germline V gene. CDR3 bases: TGTGCCAGCAGCGTAGACGTCGGGACCTCTGGGGCCAACGTCCTGACTTTC. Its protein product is CASSVDVGTSGANVLTF.